The rows below give T cell receptor beta chains drawn from one sample of a study of T cells in Graves' hyperthyroidism and ophthalmopathy. TCRdb re-derived calls from the multiplex PCR reads in MiXCR, one entry per CDR3 protein. The sample shows around 440,000 distinct CDR3 sequences, 15% to 17% of them seen only once. The sequenced sample consisted of blood. The receptors here all came from a woman under 30 with Graves' hyperthyroidism. Both conserved end residues are part of each CDR3. The D gene is left open where the match is weak. Expanded clones get a size class; other rows say once, few or many, or leave the size out.

TRBV27	-	TRBJ2-1	many	TGTGCCAGCAGCTTCTATCCGACAGGCTCCTACAATGAGCAGTTCTTC	CASSFYPTGSYNEQFF
TRBV7-9	-	TRBJ2-3	many	TGTGCCAGCACCACAGGCCCAGATACGCAGTATTTT	CASTTGPDTQYF
TRBV5-1	TRBD2	TRBJ2-1	few	TGCGCCAGCAGCGCAGCGGGAGTATTTGAGCAGTTCTTC	CASSAAGVFEQFF
TRBV24-1	TRBD2	TRBJ2-1	-	TGTGCCACCAGTCAGGCGACTAGCGGGGGCGCTGAGCAGTTCTTC	CATSQATSGGAEQFF
TRBV4-1	-	TRBJ1-1	few	TGCGCCAGCAGCCAAGCCCTGAAAGTCATGGGGCGATACACTGAAGCTTTCTTT	CASSQALKVMGRYTEAFF
TRBV6-2/TRBV6-3	TRBD1	TRBJ1-5	many	TGTGCCAGCAGTTACGGGACAGGGGTTGCGGAGCCCCAGCATTTT	CASSYGTGVAEPQHF
TRBV20-1	-	TRBJ1-2	many	TGCAGTGCCGCTGGACGGAACTATGGCTACACCTTC	CSAAGRNYGYTF
TRBV5-1	TRBD1	TRBJ2-3	many	TGCGCCAGCAGCTTCGGGACAGCTGGAACAGATACGCAGTATTTT	CASSFGTAGTDTQYF
TRBV9	-	TRBJ2-3	few	TGTGCCAGCAGCGTAACCGGGTATGAGGGCACAGATACGCAGTATTTT	CASSVTGYEGTDTQYF
TRBV7-9	TRBD2	TRBJ2-3	many	TGTGCCAGCAGCTTAGTTGCGGGAGCCGCAGATACGCAGTATTTT	CASSLVAGAADTQYF
TRBV27	-	TRBJ2-7	many	TGTGCCAGCAGTTTATCGGCAGGGGCCTACGAGCAGTACTTC	CASSLSAGAYEQYF
TRBV10-2	-	TRBJ1-1	-	TGCGCCAGCAGCGACCTAAGGATCGGGGTTCTAAGAACTGAAGCTTTCTTT	CASSDLRIGVLRTEAFF
TRBV7-2	-	TRBJ2-2	many	TGTGCCAGCAGCTTAGGACATCGCACCGGGGAGCTGTTTTTT	CASSLGHRTGELFF
TRBV7-2	-	TRBJ2-7	many	TGTGCCAGCAGCGGGGGGCCAGTCGGGGAGCAGTACTTC	CASSGGPVGEQYF
TRBV18	TRBD2	TRBJ2-1	-	TGTGCCAGCTCACCTAACTTGGGGGGGGGAAACTCCTACAATGAGCAGTTCTTC	CASSPNLGGGNSYNEQFF
TRBV11-2	TRBD2	TRBJ2-3	-	TGTGCCAGCAGCCCTGGAAAGGGACTAGCGGGGGTAGTAGTTGCAGATACGCAGTATTTT	CASSPGKGLAGVVVADTQYF
TRBV2	-	TRBJ2-2	many	TGTGCCAGCAGTGTGACCGGGGAGCTGTTTTTT	CASSVTGELFF
TRBV12-3/TRBV12-4	-	TRBJ2-3	many	TGTGCCAGCAGCCTTCAGAGTGGCGGGGAAAGCACAGATACGCAGTATTTT	CASSLQSGGESTDTQYF
TRBV7-3	-	TRBJ1-1	many	TGTGCCAGCAGCTTAACGGCAGGAGTGAACACTGAAGCTTTCTTT	CASSLTAGVNTEAFF
TRBV2	-	TRBJ1-2	many	TGTGCCAGCAGTGAGACAGACAACTATGGCTACACCTTC	CASSETDNYGYTF
TRBV11-2	TRBD2	TRBJ2-1	many	TGTGCCAGCAGCCCCGCCCGGCTAGCGGGGGGGGACAATGAGCAGTTCTTC	CASSPARLAGGDNEQFF
TRBV2	TRBD2	TRBJ2-1	many	TGTGCCAGCAGCCCAACCTTCACTAGCGGGAACTACAATGAGCAGTTCTTC	CASSPTFTSGNYNEQFF
TRBV6-1	-	TRBJ2-5	many	TGTGCCAGCAGTGGACAGATGCAAGAGACCCAGTACTTC	CASSGQMQETQYF
TRBV15	TRBD1	TRBJ2-1	few	TGTGCCACCAGCAGCGGACAGGGATACAATGAGCAGTTCTTC	CATSSGQGYNEQFF
TRBV7-9	-	TRBJ2-1	many	TGTGCCAGCAGCCACCCTATCAGGGGCAGTGAGCAGTTCTTC	CASSHPIRGSEQFF
TRBV4-3	-	TRBJ2-6	-	TGCGCCAGCAGCCAAGATTGGACTGGCCTCTTAGGGTCTGGGGCCAACGTCCTGACTTTC	CASSQDWTGLLGSGANVLTF
TRBV6-2/TRBV6-3	TRBD1	TRBJ1-1	many	TGTGCCAGCAACACAGGGGGCCTATTTGCTTTCTTT	CASNTGGLFAFF
TRBV13	-	TRBJ2-1	many	TGTGCCAGCAGCTTAGGGCTAGCTAATGAGCAGTTCTTC	CASSLGLANEQFF
TRBV6-1	TRBD1	TRBJ2-7	few	TGTGCCAGCAGCAAAATTCGGACAGGGGGCTACGAGCAGTACTTC	CASSKIRTGGYEQYF
TRBV2	TRBD2	TRBJ2-1	many	TGTGCCAGCAGGGAAACTAGCGGGGGATACAATGAGCAGTTCTTC	CASRETSGGYNEQFF
TRBV5-1	TRBD2	TRBJ2-5	-	TGCGCCAGCAGCTTTAGCGGGAGTACCGGGAGCGAGACCCAGTACTTC	CASSFSGSTGSETQYF
TRBV28	-	TRBJ2-1	many	TGTGCCAGCAAGGGCAGGGCCTACAATGAGCAGTTCTTC	CASKGRAYNEQFF
TRBV5-1	-	TRBJ1-4	many	TGCGCCAGCAGGCGACAGTGGACTAATGAAAAACTGTTTTTT	CASRRQWTNEKLFF
TRBV4-3	-	TRBJ1-2	few	TGCGCCAGCAGCCAAGGTGGGGGGTCGTATGGCTACACCTTC	CASSQGGGSYGYTF
TRBV11-2	-	TRBJ2-1	many	TGTGCCAGCAGCTTATTAGTGGGCCCCTTCTACAATGAGCAGTTCTTC	CASSLLVGPFYNEQFF
TRBV20-1	TRBD2	TRBJ2-7	many	TGCAGTGTCCTGACCGGGACTAGCGTGTACGAGCAGTACTTC	CSVLTGTSVYEQYF
TRBV29-1	TRBD1	TRBJ2-2	many	TGCAGCGCCCATACCGGGACAGCCCCAGCCGGGGAGCTGTTTTTT	CSAHTGTAPAGELFF
TRBV6-6	-	TRBJ1-1	many	TGTGCCAGCAGTTACTCTTTCGAAGGGAGCACTGAAGCTTTCTTT	CASSYSFEGSTEAFF
TRBV5-6	-	TRBJ2-7	many	TGTGCCAGCAGCTTGGGGTCTAGCAACGAGCAGTACTTC	CASSLGSSNEQYF
TRBV29-1	-	TRBJ2-1	many	TGCAGCGTTGAAGATAGTATGGGCTGGGATGAGCAGTTCTTC	CSVEDSMGWDEQFF
TRBV14	-	TRBJ2-6	-	TGTGCCAGCAGCCAAGATCGGGTAACTAAGGCCAACGTCCTGACTTTC	CASSQDRVTKANVLTF
TRBV12-3/TRBV12-4	-	TRBJ2-7	-	TGTGCCAGCAGCGGACCGTCCTACGAGCAGTACTTC	CASSGPSYEQYF
TRBV10-3	TRBD2	TRBJ2-5	many	TGTGCCATCAGAGCAGGACTAGCGTTGGAGACCCAGTACTTC	CAIRAGLALETQYF
TRBV7-3	-	TRBJ2-1	many	TGTGCCAGCAGCCTAACGGAGGCCGGTTCTTACAATGAGCAGTTCTTC	CASSLTEAGSYNEQFF
TRBV3-1	TRBD1	TRBJ1-2	many	TGTGCCAGCAGCCAGAGACAGGGATCACTCGGCTACACCTTC	CASSQRQGSLGYTF
TRBV20-1	TRBD2	TRBJ2-7	many	TGCAGTGCTGGCGGGACTAGCGGCGACTACGAGCAGTACTTC	CSAGGTSGDYEQYF
TRBV10-3	-	TRBJ2-6	-	TGTGCCACGACCCACAGGGGCGGGGGGCCCCCCTCTGGGGCCAACGTCCTGACTTTC	CATTHRGGGPPSGANVLTF
TRBV7-9	-	TRBJ2-6	few	TGTGCCAGCAGCAACTCTGGGGCCAACGTCCTGACTTTC	CASSNSGANVLTF
TRBV12-3/TRBV12-4	-	TRBJ1-1	many	TGTGCCAGCAGCCCCGCTGGGCGGATGAACACTGAAGCTTTCTTT	CASSPAGRMNTEAFF
TRBV11-2	-	TRBJ2-1	many	TGTGCCAGCAGCTTAGACGGTAACAATGAGCAGTTCTTC	CASSLDGNNEQFF
TRBV6-1	TRBD1	TRBJ2-5	many	TGTGCCAGCAGACGGACAGGGTTAGAGACCCAGTACTTC	CASRRTGLETQYF
TRBV29-1	-	TRBJ2-4	few	TGCAGCGTTGGGTCCGAGTACATTCAGTACTTC	CSVGSEYIQYF
TRBV6-2/TRBV6-3	TRBD2	TRBJ2-3	few	TGTGCCAGCAGTCCGGGGGGACCCACAGATACGCAGTATTTT	CASSPGGPTDTQYF
TRBV20-1	-	TRBJ2-2	-	TGCAGTGCTAGATCGGAGTACACCGGGGAGCTGTTTTTT	CSARSEYTGELFF
TRBV29-1	TRBD2	TRBJ2-1	-	TGCAGCGTTGAAGTTATTAGCGGGAAAAACAATGAGCAGTTCTTC	CSVEVISGKNNEQFF